The rows below give T cell receptor beta chains drawn from one sample of a study of T cell changes during pregnancy in multiple sclerosis. Produced via immunoSEQ multiplex PCR; TCRdb's table is partial and in-frame only. The table includes 70,000 or so clones, roughly 91% detected once. The specimen was peripheral blood, collected in the third trimester of pregnancy. These receptors came from a female donor in good health, enrolled as a control in a pregnancy study. CDR3s include the opening cysteine and the closing phenylalanine or tryptophan. The D gene is left open where the match is weak. Clone size is given for some rows only: seen once, a few or many times, or a class if the clone is expanded.

v_call: TRBV27
d_call: .
clone_size: .
j_call: TRBJ1-5
cdr3_aa: CASSLSETIGLQHF
cdr3_nt: TGTGCCAGCAGTTTATCGGAGACCATAGGCCTCCAGCATTTT

v_call: TRBV5-1
d_call: .
clone_size: .
j_call: TRBJ2-3
cdr3_aa: CASSSASYRDTQYF
cdr3_nt: TGCGCCAGCAGCTCGGCTAGTTATAGAGATACGCAGTATTTT

v_call: TRBV19
d_call: TRBD2
clone_size: .
j_call: TRBJ2-7
cdr3_aa: CASSIIVSGTLEQYF
cdr3_nt: TGTGCCAGTAGTATTATAGTTAGCGGGACCCTCGAGCAGTACTTC

v_call: TRBV5-4
d_call: .
clone_size: .
j_call: TRBJ1-2
cdr3_aa: CASSATLTGWYGYTF
cdr3_nt: TGTGCCAGCAGCGCGACCTTAACAGGCTGGTATGGCTACACCTTC

v_call: TRBV6-5
d_call: .
clone_size: .
j_call: TRBJ1-2
cdr3_aa: CASSYLTRGGNYGYTF
cdr3_nt: TGTGCCAGCAGTTACCTCACGAGGGGAGGAAACTATGGCTACACCTTC

v_call: TRBV7-2
d_call: .
clone_size: few
j_call: TRBJ2-7
cdr3_aa: CASSAGLQQYF
cdr3_nt: TGTGCCAGCAGCGCAGGCCTCCAGCAGTACTTC

v_call: TRBV19
d_call: .
clone_size: .
j_call: TRBJ1-4
cdr3_aa: CASSIYSPATNEKLFF
cdr3_nt: TGTGCCAGTAGTATATATTCGCCGGCAACTAATGAAAAACTGTTTTTT

v_call: TRBV15
d_call: .
clone_size: .
j_call: TRBJ2-2
cdr3_aa: CATSRRGARGELFF
cdr3_nt: TGTGCCACCAGCAGACGCGGGGCCCGAGGGGAGCTGTTTTTT

v_call: TRBV29-1
d_call: TRBD1
clone_size: .
j_call: TRBJ1-2
cdr3_aa: CSAYSGTGRALNYGYTF
cdr3_nt: TGCAGCGCCTACTCCGGGACAGGGAGGGCCCTAAACTATGGCTACACCTTC

v_call: TRBV12-5
d_call: TRBD2
clone_size: .
j_call: TRBJ2-1
cdr3_aa: CASGWMTSGVNEQFF
cdr3_nt: TGTGCTAGTGGTTGGATGACTAGCGGGGTCAATGAGCAGTTCTTC

v_call: TRBV2
d_call: .
clone_size: .
j_call: TRBJ2-5
cdr3_aa: CASSEWRGGETQYF
cdr3_nt: TGTGCCAGCAGTGAATGGAGGGGGGGAGAGACCCAGTACTTC

v_call: TRBV9
d_call: TRBD2
clone_size: .
j_call: TRBJ2-5
cdr3_aa: CASSVGRLAGGSETQYF
cdr3_nt: TGTGCCAGCAGCGTAGGGAGACTAGCGGGGGGGTCAGAGACCCAGTACTTC

v_call: TRBV27
d_call: TRBD2
clone_size: .
j_call: TRBJ2-1
cdr3_aa: CASSSIYLAGGRYNEQFF
cdr3_nt: TGTGCCAGCAGTTCCATATACTTAGCGGGAGGGCGCTACAATGAGCAGTTCTTC

v_call: TRBV6-5
d_call: .
clone_size: .
j_call: TRBJ1-2
cdr3_aa: CASSPVGRGYGYTF
cdr3_nt: TGTGCCAGCAGCCCCGTCGGGAGGGGTTATGGCTACACCTTC

v_call: TRBV27
d_call: .
clone_size: .
j_call: TRBJ1-2
cdr3_aa: CASSSSVSGNYGYTF
cdr3_nt: TGTGCCAGCAGTTCCTCTGTGTCAGGGAACTATGGCTACACCTTC

v_call: TRBV29-1
d_call: TRBD2
clone_size: .
j_call: TRBJ2-1
cdr3_aa: CSVEGTSGNYNEQFF
cdr3_nt: TGCAGCGTTGAAGGGACTAGCGGGAATTACAATGAGCAGTTCTTC

v_call: TRBV7-6
d_call: .
clone_size: .
j_call: TRBJ2-5
cdr3_aa: CASSSDHRETQYF
cdr3_nt: TGTGCCAGCAGCTCAGATCACCGAGAGACCCAGTACTTC

v_call: TRBV7-2
d_call: TRBD1
clone_size: .
j_call: TRBJ1-2
cdr3_aa: CASSLDRGAYGYTF
cdr3_nt: TGTGCCAGCAGCTTAGACAGGGGGGCCTATGGCTACACCTTC

v_call: TRBV28
d_call: TRBD1
clone_size: few
j_call: TRBJ1-2
cdr3_aa: CASSPPGQASYYGYTF
cdr3_nt: TGTGCCAGCAGTCCGCCGGGACAGGCGTCTTACTATGGCTACACCTTC

v_call: TRBV28
d_call: TRBD2
clone_size: .
j_call: TRBJ2-7
cdr3_aa: CASSPPPAGDTYEQYF
cdr3_nt: TGTGCCAGCAGCCCACCCCCCGCGGGAGATACCTACGAGCAGTACTTC

v_call: TRBV19
d_call: .
clone_size: .
j_call: TRBJ2-2
cdr3_aa: CASSNRADTGELFF
cdr3_nt: TGTGCCAGTAGTAACAGGGCAGACACCGGGGAGCTGTTTTTT

v_call: TRBV6-5
d_call: .
clone_size: .
j_call: TRBJ2-3
cdr3_aa: CATRRGDTQYF
cdr3_nt: TGTGCCACCCGACGGGGGGATACGCAGTATTTT

v_call: TRBV4-1
d_call: .
clone_size: .
j_call: TRBJ1-4
cdr3_aa: CASSPARGDPLFNEKLFF
cdr3_nt: TGCGCCAGCAGCCCCGCGCGGGGCGACCCTCTTTTTAATGAAAAACTGTTTTTT

v_call: TRBV29-1
d_call: .
clone_size: .
j_call: TRBJ1-1
cdr3_aa: CSVEDRTRGTEAFF
cdr3_nt: TGCAGCGTTGAAGACCGAACAAGAGGAACTGAAGCTTTCTTT

v_call: TRBV5-1
d_call: TRBD1
clone_size: .
j_call: TRBJ1-3
cdr3_aa: CASSLGGTVELRNTIYF
cdr3_nt: TGCGCCAGCAGTCTTGGAGGGACAGTTGAACTTAGAAACACCATATATTTT

v_call: TRBV28
d_call: .
clone_size: .
j_call: TRBJ1-5
cdr3_aa: CASSFWGDSNQPQHF
cdr3_nt: TGTGCCAGCAGTTTCTGGGGGGATAGCAATCAGCCCCAGCATTTT

v_call: TRBV11-3
d_call: .
clone_size: .
j_call: TRBJ1-1
cdr3_aa: CASSLEANTEAFF
cdr3_nt: TGTGCCAGCAGCTTAGAAGCTAACACTGAAGCTTTCTTT

v_call: TRBV19
d_call: .
clone_size: .
j_call: TRBJ2-1
cdr3_aa: CASSIGRTKEFF
cdr3_nt: TGTGCCAGTAGTATAGGGCGGACTAAGGAGTTCTTC

v_call: TRBV2
d_call: .
clone_size: .
j_call: TRBJ2-7
cdr3_aa: CASSEGTALSYEQYF
cdr3_nt: TGTGCCAGCAGTGAAGGGACAGCTTTATCCTACGAGCAGTACTTC

v_call: TRBV9
d_call: TRBD2
clone_size: .
j_call: TRBJ2-7
cdr3_aa: CASSTWTSEQYF
cdr3_nt: TGTGCCAGCAGCACCTGGACTAGTGAGCAGTACTTC

v_call: TRBV30
d_call: TRBD1
clone_size: .
j_call: TRBJ1-2
cdr3_aa: CAWTLTGAPRFDGYTF
cdr3_nt: TGTGCCTGGACCCTGACAGGGGCGCCCCGATTTGATGGCTACACCTTC

v_call: TRBV2
d_call: .
clone_size: .
j_call: TRBJ1-2
cdr3_aa: CASSDQVNYGYTF
cdr3_nt: TGTGCCAGCAGTGACCAGGTTAACTATGGCTACACCTTC

v_call: TRBV5-4
d_call: TRBD2
clone_size: .
j_call: TRBJ2-7
cdr3_aa: CASSRSASGVYEQYF
cdr3_nt: TGTGCCAGCAGCCGGTCCGCTAGCGGGGTTTACGAGCAGTACTTC

v_call: TRBV7-6
d_call: .
clone_size: once
j_call: TRBJ1-1
cdr3_aa: CASSRSREAFF
cdr3_nt: TGTGCCAGCAGCAGGAGTCGGGAAGCTTTCTTT

v_call: TRBV7-7
d_call: .
clone_size: .
j_call: TRBJ2-1
cdr3_aa: CASTKAPAETETYNEQFF
cdr3_nt: TGTGCCAGCACAAAAGCCCCGGCTGAGACAGAGACCTACAATGAGCAGTTCTTC

v_call: TRBV27
d_call: .
clone_size: .
j_call: TRBJ1-1
cdr3_aa: CASSGRVGNTEAFF
cdr3_nt: TGTGCCAGCAGTGGCAGGGTGGGGAACACTGAAGCTTTCTTT

v_call: TRBV30
d_call: .
clone_size: few
j_call: TRBJ1-1
cdr3_aa: CAWSSSPGRAFF
cdr3_nt: TGTGCCTGGAGCTCTAGTCCAGGGCGAGCTTTCTTT

v_call: TRBV27
d_call: TRBD2
clone_size: .
j_call: TRBJ2-5
cdr3_aa: CASSWSSGRARETQYF
cdr3_nt: TGTGCCAGCAGTTGGTCCAGCGGGAGGGCCAGAGAGACCCAGTACTTC

v_call: TRBV19
d_call: TRBD2
clone_size: .
j_call: TRBJ2-5
cdr3_aa: CASSMGGLAGQETQYF
cdr3_nt: TGTGCCAGTAGTATGGGGGGACTAGCGGGCCAAGAGACCCAGTACTTC

v_call: TRBV6-5
d_call: .
clone_size: .
j_call: TRBJ1-1
cdr3_aa: CASSYAGVTEAFF
cdr3_nt: TGTGCCAGCAGTTACGCAGGGGTCACTGAAGCTTTCTTT

v_call: TRBV7-2
d_call: .
clone_size: .
j_call: TRBJ2-7
cdr3_aa: CASSPITSGGSYEQYF
cdr3_nt: TGTGCCAGCAGCCCAATCACCTCAGGTGGCTCCTACGAGCAGTACTTC

v_call: TRBV6-5
d_call: .
clone_size: once
j_call: TRBJ2-7
cdr3_aa: CASSYGFEGLKQYF
cdr3_nt: TGTGCCAGCAGTTACGGTTTTGAGGGTCTTAAGCAGTACTTC

v_call: TRBV11-2
d_call: TRBD2
clone_size: .
j_call: TRBJ2-1
cdr3_aa: CASSLADNEQFF
cdr3_nt: TGTGCCAGCAGTCTAGCGGACAATGAGCAGTTCTTC

v_call: TRBV10-3
d_call: TRBD1
clone_size: .
j_call: TRBJ1-5
cdr3_aa: CAISAGTGVQPQHF
cdr3_nt: TGTGCCATCAGTGCCGGGACAGGGGTTCAGCCCCAGCATTTT

v_call: TRBV7-2
d_call: .
clone_size: .
j_call: TRBJ2-7
cdr3_aa: CASSLEYSRGYGTEQYF
cdr3_nt: TGTGCCAGCAGCTTAGAATATTCCAGGGGATACGGTACGGAGCAGTACTTC

v_call: TRBV28
d_call: TRBD1
clone_size: .
j_call: TRBJ1-1
cdr3_aa: CATSDRGKAEAFF
cdr3_nt: TGTGCCACTTCGGACAGGGGAAAGGCTGAAGCTTTCTTT

v_call: TRBV29-1
d_call: .
clone_size: .
j_call: TRBJ2-5
cdr3_aa: CSVHNRDQETQYF
cdr3_nt: TGCAGCGTTCATAACAGGGATCAAGAGACCCAGTACTTC

v_call: TRBV7-2
d_call: .
clone_size: .
j_call: TRBJ2-3
cdr3_aa: CASSVSAHTDTQYF
cdr3_nt: TGTGCCAGCAGCGTTAGCGCCCACACAGATACGCAGTATTTT

v_call: TRBV10-3
d_call: .
clone_size: once
j_call: TRBJ2-3
cdr3_aa: CAIKEGNRGTDTQYF
cdr3_nt: TGTGCCATCAAGGAGGGTAACAGGGGTACAGATACGCAGTATTTT

v_call: TRBV5-1
d_call: .
clone_size: .
j_call: TRBJ2-1
cdr3_aa: CASSFGDHEQFF
cdr3_nt: TGCGCCAGCAGCTTCGGTGATCATGAGCAGTTCTTC

v_call: TRBV5-1
d_call: .
clone_size: .
j_call: TRBJ1-1
cdr3_aa: CASSLIGGANTEAFF
cdr3_nt: TGCGCCAGCAGCTTGATTGGGGGGGCGAACACTGAAGCTTTCTTT

v_call: TRBV28
d_call: TRBD1
clone_size: .
j_call: TRBJ2-7
cdr3_aa: CASRNDRVFYEQYF
cdr3_nt: TGTGCCAGCAGGAACGACAGGGTGTTCTACGAGCAGTACTTC

v_call: TRBV28
d_call: TRBD1
clone_size: .
j_call: TRBJ2-1
cdr3_aa: CASTLPGGPTYNEQFF
cdr3_nt: TGTGCCAGCACTCTCCCAGGGGGCCCTACCTACAATGAGCAGTTCTTC

v_call: TRBV15
d_call: TRBD2
clone_size: .
j_call: TRBJ2-5
cdr3_aa: CATSRQTSGAETQYF
cdr3_nt: TGTGCCACCAGCAGACAGACTAGCGGGGCCGAGACCCAGTACTTC

v_call: TRBV7-2
d_call: .
clone_size: few
j_call: TRBJ1-1
cdr3_aa: CASIQSWEAFF
cdr3_nt: TGTGCCAGCATCCAGTCTTGGGAAGCTTTCTTT

v_call: TRBV4-2
d_call: TRBD2
clone_size: .
j_call: TRBJ2-2
cdr3_aa: CASSQEGLAGNTGELFF
cdr3_nt: TGTGCCAGCAGCCAAGAGGGCCTAGCGGGGAACACCGGGGAGCTGTTTTTT

v_call: TRBV28
d_call: .
clone_size: few
j_call: TRBJ1-2
cdr3_aa: CASSSNGYTF
cdr3_nt: TGTGCCAGCAGTTCTAATGGCTACACCTTC

v_call: TRBV15
d_call: TRBD2
clone_size: .
j_call: TRBJ2-7
cdr3_aa: CATSSPSGGTPYEQYF
cdr3_nt: TGTGCCACCAGCAGCCCTAGCGGGGGGACGCCCTACGAGCAGTACTTC

v_call: TRBV6-5
d_call: TRBD1
clone_size: once
j_call: TRBJ1-6
cdr3_aa: CASSYAGDRDYSPLHF
cdr3_nt: TGTGCCAGCAGTTACGCCGGGGACAGGGACTATTCACCCCTCCACTTT

v_call: TRBV6-1
d_call: TRBD1
clone_size: .
j_call: TRBJ1-1
cdr3_aa: CASSEPAGRGTTEAFF
cdr3_nt: TGTGCCAGCAGTGAACCGGCAGGCAGGGGGACAACTGAAGCTTTCTTT